The 20 T cell receptor beta chains listed next were all sequenced from one sample in a study of OX40 agonist ivuxolimab in advanced cancers. TCRdb's copy holds only in-frame clones and misses some; the assay was immunoSEQ multiplex PCR. This sample has approximately 77,000 clones, with 84% found just once. Sequenced material: CD4+ or CD8+ T cells sorted from blood, taken in a trial of the OX40 agonist ivuxolimab. The receptors stem from an adult with an advanced solid tumor such as melanoma, head and neck, liver or kidney cancer.

This chain uses TRBV4-1 with TRBJ1-2; TRBD1 matches 9 bases. Germline CDR1 and CDR2: MGHRA and YSYEKL. There are 16 residues in the CDR3. The V gene end was trimmed by 4 bases and the J gene end by 5 bases; junction bases not matched to a gene: 11. The CDR3 protein is CASSRDQQGAFYGYTF. The CDR3 DNA follows: TGCGCCAGCAGCCGGGACCAACAGGGGGCGTTTTATGGCTACACCTTC.

Turning to this clone: A junction boundary mismatches the germline segment, possibly from a read error. The CDR3: CASSVALSSYEQYF. Here the CDR3 DNA reads TGTGCCAGCAGCGTAGCCCTGAGCTCCTACGAGCAGTACTTC. J is TRBJ2-7 and V is TRBV7-8; D is undetermined. The germline V gene encodes CDR1 SGHVS and CDR2 FQNEAQ. This CDR3 region has 14 residues.

The genes are TRBV30 and TRBJ1-1; 7 bases line up with TRBD1. The CDR3 spans 13 residues. Trimming took 3 bases from V and 10 from J; bases not matched to a gene: 11. Germline values: CDR1 GTSNPN, CDR2 SVGIG (reference sequence). CDR3 in amino acids: CAWRGGQHNSAFF. CDR3 nucleotide sequence: TGTGCCTGGAGGGGGGGACAGCACAACTCAGCTTTCTTT.

The rearrangement joins TRBV30 to TRBJ1-2; 10 nucleotides align to TRBD1. Germline trimming cut 3 bases from V and 0 bases from J; bases unmatched to any gene: 4. From germline, CDR1 is GTSNPN and CDR2 SVGIG (reference sequence). The CDR3 has 15 residues. CDR3 DNA sequence: TGTGCCTGGAGGGGACAGGGGACGTCTAACTATGGCTACACCTTC. Translation gives CAWRGQGTSNYGYTF.

The chain carries TRBV7-9 and TRBJ1-2; unclear D gene. The CDR3 sequence is 14 residues long. CDR1 and CDR2 from the germline V gene are SEHNR and FQNEAQ (reference sequence). V lost 5 bases to trimming and J lost 6 bases, with 16 bases between them. The CDR3 coding sequence is TGTGCCAGCAGCACCCCTCTCCGAGTGGATGGCTACACCTTC. This encodes CASSTPLRVDGYTF.

The genes are TRBV11-3 and TRBJ1-1; D might be TRBD1 (6 bases). V was cut by 1 base and J by 8 bases, with 20 bases left in between. The CDR3 contains 16 residues. CDR1 is SGHNT and CDR2 is YENEEA in the germline V gene. CDR3 nucleotide sequence: TGTGCCAGCAGCTTAGTATCCTCGAGGAGTACAGGGGAAGCTTTCTTT. It codes for CASSLVSSRSTGEAFF.

The chain recombines TRBV2 with TRBJ1-2; D gene ambiguous. The ends were cut back, 3 bases at V and 13 bases at J, with 21 bases in the middle. In germline, CDR1 is SNHLY, CDR2 FYNNEI. The CDR3 loop spans 14 amino acids. CDR3 loop: CASSDWSGVRCCTF. CDR3 sequence (DNA): TGTGCCAGCAGTGATTGGTCGGGAGTCCGTTGTTGCACCTTC.

Written as DNA, the CDR3 is TGTGCCAGCAGCTTCCAAACAGGGGTGAACACTGAAGCTTTCTTT. Translation gives CASSFQTGVNTEAFF. The chain uses TRBV5-5 and TRBJ1-1, with 7 bases fitting TRBD1. Trimming removed 2 bases from V and 0 bases from J; junction bases left unmatched: 4. CDR3 length: 15 amino acids. Germline CDR1 SGHKS, CDR2 YYEKEE (reference sequence). Based on the CDR3 plus reference TRBV5-5 and TRBJ1-1, the full variable domain is DAGVTQSPTHLIKTRGQQVTLRCSPISGHKSVSWYQQVLGQGPQFIFQYYEKEERGRGNFPDRFSARQFPNYSSELNVNALLLGDSALYLCASSFQTGVNTEAFFGQGTRLTVV.

The rearrangement links TRBV7-2 to TRBJ2-3; possibly TRBD1 for D (5 bases). Germline CDR1 is SGHTA and CDR2 is FQGNSA. V was shortened by 5 bases and J by 3 bases, with 12 bases between the two germline ends. The CDR3 has 14 residues. The CDR3 coding sequence is TGTGCCAGCAGCCGCAGGGTTTGGACAGATACGCAGTATTTT. Its protein product is CASSRRVWTDTQYF.

This chain connects TRBV5-1 to TRBJ2-5; D uncertain. The germline gives CDR1 SGHRS, CDR2 YFSETQ. The CDR3 consists of 12 residues. Trimming took off 0 bases at V and 5 bases at J, with 5 bases between the two ends. The CDR3 region is CASSLDSETQYF. The CDR3 DNA reads TGCGCCAGCAGCTTGGACTCCGAGACCCAGTACTTC.

The chain carries TRBV5-1 and TRBJ2-5; the match to TRBD2 covers 8 bases. Germline trimming cut 5 bases from V and 2 bases from J; bases unmatched to any gene: 5. The CDR3 is 14 residues long. Germline V lookup: CDR1 SGHRS, CDR2 YFSETQ. The CDR3 DNA follows: TGCGCCAGCAGTTGGCGGGGGGAACAAGAGACCCAGTACTTC. Protein product: CASSWRGEQETQYF. The whole variable domain, filled in from reference TRBV5-1 and TRBJ2-5, reads KAGVTQTPRYLIKTRGQQVTLSCSPISGHRSVSWYQQTPGQGLQFLFEYFSETQRNKGNFPGRFSGRQFSNSRSEMNVSTLELGDSALYLCASSWRGEQETQYFGPGTRLLVL.

The chain combines TRBV29-1 with TRBJ2-7; a possible D gene is TRBD1 (6 bases). V lost 4 bases, J lost 2 bases, and 15 bases lay in between. CDR1 is SQVTM, CDR2 ANQGSEA, per germline. The CDR3 runs 14 residues. As DNA, the CDR3 is TGCAGCGTTGTCCTTACAGGGCGCCCCTACGAGCAGTACTTC. This encodes CSVVLTGRPYEQYF.

The chain carries TRBV5-4 and TRBJ2-7, with 8 bases aligning to TRBD1. The CDR3 totals 14 residues. V lost 1 base and J lost 5; bases outside the gene matches: 5. The germline V gene has CDR1 SGHNT and CDR2 YYREEE (reference sequence). The CDR3 sequence: CASSLITGGHEQYF. In DNA form, the CDR3 reads TGTGCCAGCAGCTTGATAACAGGGGGACACGAGCAGTACTTC.

In this sample, this clone turned up a few times. This chain uses TRBV4-2 with TRBJ1-6, with D possibly TRBD1 on 5 matching bases. V was trimmed by 4 bases and J by 5 bases, leaving 12 bases between them. The CDR3 has 15 residues. CDR1 is LGHNA and CDR2 is YNFKEQ in the germline V gene. CDR3 coding DNA: TGTGCCAGCAGCCTAGGGGATCGAAATAATTCACCCCTCCACTTT. The encoded protein is CASSLGDRNNSPLHF.

The chain uses TRBV7-9 and TRBJ1-1; the D is unclear. In germline, CDR1 is SEHNR, CDR2 FQNEAQ (reference sequence). The CDR3 length is 14 residues. V lost 0 bases and J 0 bases, leaving 5 bases between the germline ends. CDR3 region: CASSLARVNTEAFF. CDR3 DNA sequence: TGTGCCAGCAGCTTAGCACGGGTGAACACTGAAGCTTTCTTT. The full variable domain, its missing parts supplied by reference TRBV7-9 and TRBJ1-1, is DTGVSQNPRHKITKRGQNVTFRCDPISEHNRLYWYRQTLGQGPEFLTYFQNEAQLEKSRLLSDRFSAERPKGSFSTLEIQRTEQGDSAMYLCASSLARVNTEAFFGQGTRLTVV.

With regard to this clone: In the same sample, other DNA sequences code for this CDR3. This chain links TRBV19 with TRBJ1-2, with D hard to call. Germline V CDR1 and CDR2: LNHDA, SQIVND (reference sequence). The CDR3 totals 13 residues. Trimming cost V 0 bases and J 6 bases, with 8 bases left between them. The CDR3 spells CASSIDSGDGYTF. CDR3 bases: TGTGCCAGTAGTATAGATTCGGGCGATGGCTACACCTTC.

The V call is TRBV29-1, the J call TRBJ1-5, with 8 bases fitting TRBD1. V dropped 6 bases and J dropped 1; count of bases not matched to a gene: 2. The germline V gene encodes CDR1 SQVTM and CDR2 ANQGSEA. The CDR3 sequence is 13 residues long. CDR3 region: CSVRQGSNQPQHF. The CDR3 bases are TGCAGCGTCCGACAGGGGAGCAATCAGCCCCAGCATTTT.

The J gene is TRBJ1-1, the V gene TRBV14; no firm D call. Trimming cost V 1 base and J 4 bases, with 10 bases left between them. The V gene's germline CDR1 is SGHDN and CDR2 FVKESK. The CDR3 totals 14 residues. The chain's CDR3 is CASSQGPVGTEAFF. In DNA form, the CDR3 reads TGTGCCAGCAGCCAAGGACCCGTAGGCACTGAAGCTTTCTTT.

The chain recombines TRBV19 with TRBJ2-7; no firm D call. CDR1 LNHDA and CDR2 SQIVND come from the germline V gene (reference sequence). V was cut by 4 bases and J by 0 bases, with 13 bases left in between. This CDR3 region has 15 residues. The CDR3 reads CASSRDRLSSYEQYF. CDR3 nucleotides: TGTGCCAGTAGTAGAGACCGTCTGAGCTCCTACGAGCAGTACTTC.

The chain carries TRBV6-1 and TRBJ1-2; D gene unclear. Germline CDR1 is MNHNS and CDR2 is SASEGT. The CDR3 runs 15 residues. V was clipped by 0 bases and J by 0 bases, with 8 bases between them. DNA for the CDR3: TGTGCCAGCAGTGAAGCAGGCCGAGCTAACTATGGCTACACCTTC. This sequence encodes CASSEAGRANYGYTF.